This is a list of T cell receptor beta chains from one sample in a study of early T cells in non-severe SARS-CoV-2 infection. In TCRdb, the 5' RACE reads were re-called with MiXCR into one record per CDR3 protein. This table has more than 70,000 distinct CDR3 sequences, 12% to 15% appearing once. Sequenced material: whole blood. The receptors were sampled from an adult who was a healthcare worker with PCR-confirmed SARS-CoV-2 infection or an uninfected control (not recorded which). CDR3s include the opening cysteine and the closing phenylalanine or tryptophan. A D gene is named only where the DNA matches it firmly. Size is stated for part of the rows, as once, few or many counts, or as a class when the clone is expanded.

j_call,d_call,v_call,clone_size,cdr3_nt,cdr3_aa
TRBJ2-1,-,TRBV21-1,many,TGTGCCAGCAGACAGGGGTCCTCCCACAATGAGCAGTTCTTC,CASRQGSSHNEQFF
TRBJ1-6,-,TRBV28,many,TGTGCCAGCAGTTTTGCCAGGCTGAGTAATTCACCCCTCCACTTT,CASSFARLSNSPLHF
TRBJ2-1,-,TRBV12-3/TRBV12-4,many,TGTGCCAGCAGAAGGAGCAATGAGCAGTTCTTC,CASRRSNEQFF
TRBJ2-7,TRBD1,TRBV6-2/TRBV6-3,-,TGTGCCAGCAGGACAGGGGGCAAGCAGTACTTC,CASRTGGKQYF
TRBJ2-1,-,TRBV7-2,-,TGTGCCAGCAGCTTTCCCCCCCAGGGGGGTAGTAATGAGCAGTTCTTC,CASSFPPQGGSNEQFF
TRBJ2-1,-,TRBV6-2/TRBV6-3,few,TGTGCCAGCAGCCCTCTCGTGGCTTACAATGAGCAGTTCTTC,CASSPLVAYNEQFF
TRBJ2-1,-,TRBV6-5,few,TGTGCCAGCAGTTATTTTAGGACCCGGCTGAATGAGCAGTTCTTC,CASSYFRTRLNEQFF
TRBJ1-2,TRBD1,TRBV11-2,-,TGTGCCAGCAGCGCAACAGGGGTGGACGGCTACACCTTC,CASSATGVDGYTF
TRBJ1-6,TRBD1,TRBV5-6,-,TGTGCCAGCAGCAATTGGGGGACAGGGTCCAGGGAAGGTTCACCCCTCCACTTT,CASSNWGTGSREGSPLHF
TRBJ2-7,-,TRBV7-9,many,TGTGCCAGCAGCCACCTGGTCTCCTACGAGCAGTACTTC,CASSHLVSYEQYF
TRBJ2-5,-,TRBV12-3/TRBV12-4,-,TGTGCCAGCAGCTTCCCAAACGCCGCTGAGACCCAGTACTTC,CASSFPNAAETQYF
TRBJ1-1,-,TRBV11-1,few,TGTGCCAGCAGCTTAAGTGGGGGAGCTTTCTTT,CASSLSGGAFF
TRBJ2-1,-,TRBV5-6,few,TGTGCCAGCAGCACGACAGACAATGAGCAGTTCTTC,CASSTTDNEQFF
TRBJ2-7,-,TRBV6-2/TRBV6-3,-,TGTGCCAGCAGTTACGCCATGGGGGAGCAGTACTTC,CASSYAMGEQYF
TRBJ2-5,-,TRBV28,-,TGTGCCAGCAGTCCAATAGTTGTGAAGACCCAGTACTTC,CASSPIVVKTQYF
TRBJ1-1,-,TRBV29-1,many,TGCAGCGCCGAGGGGGGCATGAACACTGAAGCTTTCTTT,CSAEGGMNTEAFF
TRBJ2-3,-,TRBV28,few,TGTGCCAGCCGCGAGGGGCATAGCACAGATACGCAGTATTTT,CASREGHSTDTQYF
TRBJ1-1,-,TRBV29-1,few,TGCAGCGTCCCGACACCCTCAAACACTGAAGCTTTCTTT,CSVPTPSNTEAFF
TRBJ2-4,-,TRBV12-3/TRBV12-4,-,TGTGCCAGCGGACAGAAAAACATTCAGTACTTC,CASGQKNIQYF
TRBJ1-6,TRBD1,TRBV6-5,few,TGTGCCAGCAGTTCTCTCGGGACAGTTAATAATTCACCCCTCCACTTT,CASSSLGTVNNSPLHF
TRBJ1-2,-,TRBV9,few,TGTGCCAGCAGCACCCCTGACAGACCCTTGGGCTACACCTTC,CASSTPDRPLGYTF
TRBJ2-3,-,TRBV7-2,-,TGTGCCAGCAGCTTAGAACAGTACACAGATACGCAGTATTTT,CASSLEQYTDTQYF
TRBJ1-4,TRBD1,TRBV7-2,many,TGTGCCAGCAGCCCTCCCGGGACAGCAAATGAAAAACTGTTTTTT,CASSPPGTANEKLFF
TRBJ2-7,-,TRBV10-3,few,TGTGCCATCAGTGGGGCGGAGGGGGGCCACGAGCAGTACTTC,CAISGAEGGHEQYF
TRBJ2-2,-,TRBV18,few,TGTGCCAGCTCACGGGACATCGCCGGGGAGCTGTTTTTT,CASSRDIAGELFF
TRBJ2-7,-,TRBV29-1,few,TGCAGCGTTCGCGGGTCCTCCTACGAGCAGTACTTC,CSVRGSSYEQYF
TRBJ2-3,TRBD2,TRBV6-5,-,TGTGCCAGCAGTTACTCGAGGGGTAGCGGGTGGGATACGCAGTATTTT,CASSYSRGSGWDTQYF
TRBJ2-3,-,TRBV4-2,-,TGTGCCAGCAGCCCCGCAGGGTGGCATACGCAGTATTTT,CASSPAGWHTQYF
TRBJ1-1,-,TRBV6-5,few,TGTGCCAGCACCGAAAATCAGGAAGCTTTCTTT,CASTENQEAFF
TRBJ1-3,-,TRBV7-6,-,TGTGCCAGCAGCTTCAGCAGATCTGGAAACACCATATATTTT,CASSFSRSGNTIYF
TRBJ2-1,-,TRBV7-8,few,TGTGCCAGCAGCCTTGACGGGGGCTACAATGAGCAGTTCTTC,CASSLDGGYNEQFF
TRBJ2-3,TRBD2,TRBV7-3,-,TGTGCCAGCAGCCCCTGGACTAGCGGGGGGGCGGATACGCAGTATTTT,CASSPWTSGGADTQYF
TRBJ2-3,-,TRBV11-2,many,TGTGCCAGCAGCTTAGTATCCGGGTCCACAGATACGCAGTATTTT,CASSLVSGSTDTQYF
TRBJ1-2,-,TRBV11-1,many,TGTGCCAGCAGGAGGGGCTATAACTATGGCTACACCTTC,CASRRGYNYGYTF
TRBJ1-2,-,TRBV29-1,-,TGCAGCACGGATTACTATGGCTACACCTTC,CSTDYYGYTF
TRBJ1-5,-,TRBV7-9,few,TGTGCCAGCAGCCAGATCGGGGAGCACCAGCCCCAGCATTTT,CASSQIGEHQPQHF
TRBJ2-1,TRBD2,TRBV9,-,TGTGCCAGCAGCCAAGCGGGGGGCTACAATGAGCAGTTCTTC,CASSQAGGYNEQFF
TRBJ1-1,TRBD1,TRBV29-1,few,TGCAGCGCTGGGGGACAGGGGAGGACTGAAGCTTTCTTT,CSAGGQGRTEAFF
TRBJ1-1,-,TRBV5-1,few,TGCGCCAGCAGCTTGGAGGTTCAGGGAGCTGAAGCTTTCTTT,CASSLEVQGAEAFF
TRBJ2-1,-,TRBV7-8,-,TGTGCCAGCAGCTTACAGAGCCGGAATGAGCAGTTCTTC,CASSLQSRNEQFF
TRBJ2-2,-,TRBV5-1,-,TGCGCCAGCAGCTTGGGACAGTTTCGGGCCGGGGAGCTGTTTTTT,CASSLGQFRAGELFF
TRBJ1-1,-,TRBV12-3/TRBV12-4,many,TGTGCCAGCAGACGGACGACAGAGAACACTGAAGCTTTCTTT,CASRRTTENTEAFF
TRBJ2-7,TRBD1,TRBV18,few,TGTGCCAGCTCACAACAGGGGATGTCCTACGAGCAGTACTTC,CASSQQGMSYEQYF